The 32 T cell receptor beta chains below all came from one sample that was sequenced in a study of shared clonotypes between healthy human individuals. The repertoire was sequenced with immunoSEQ multiplex PCR; TCRdb's copy has only in-frame clones and lacks some. The data show some 1.4 million clones, with around 97% seen just once and about 1% held by the top ten. Sequencing was carried out using naive CD4+ T cells sorted from blood. As to subset: CD45RA+ positively selected. The receptors originated from a young man in good health.

Comment on this clone: At the DNA level, this CDR3 is encoded by other sequences in the same sample as well. The chain uses TRBV15 and TRBJ2-1; D call uncertain. The germline V gene encodes CDR1 LNHNV and CDR2 YYDKDF (reference sequence). The V end was cut by 1 base, the J end by 4 bases, with 2 bases between. The length of the CDR3 is 12 residues. The CDR3 DNA is TGTGCCACCAGCAGAGCGTACAATGAGCAGTTCTTC. Its translation: CATSRAYNEQFF.

This chain connects TRBV28 to TRBJ1-5, with 7 bases lining up with TRBD1. V lost 2 bases, J lost 0 bases, and 13 bases stayed unmatched. The CDR3 covers 19 residues. From germline, CDR1 is MDHEN and CDR2 SYDVKM. This CDR3 is CASSLREGALFYSNQPQHF. CDR3 nucleotides: TGTGCCAGCAGTTTAAGAGAGGGGGCCCTATTTTATAGCAATCAGCCCCAGCATTTT.

J is TRBJ2-7 and V is TRBV28, with 8 bases matching TRBD1. The CDR3 extends over 19 amino acids. The germline V gene has CDR1 MDHEN and CDR2 SYDVKM. Losses at the gene ends were 7 bases for V and 3 bases for J; bases not matched to a gene: 23. The CDR3 bases are TGTGCCAGCACTGGGGCCCCCAATTCCGGGACAGGCATCTTCTACGAGCAGTACTTC. It specifies CASTGAPNSGTGIFYEQYF.

The chain is built from TRBV25-1 and TRBJ2-7; TRBD2 matches at 8 bases. The V gene's germline CDR1 is MGHDK and CDR2 SYGVNS. The CDR3 is 13 residues long. The V and J ends lost 4 bases and 4 bases, in that order; junction bases with no gene match: 3. CDR3 in DNA: TGTGCCAGCAGTGGAGCGGGAGTATACGAGCAGTACTTC. It is translated as CASSGAGVYEQYF.

This rearrangement joins TRBV27 to TRBJ1-2; a weak D match, TRBD1 (6 bases). From germline, CDR1 is MNHEY and CDR2 SMNVEV (reference sequence). Trimming pared 1 base from V and 5 bases from J, leaving 20 bases between. CDR3 size: 17 residues. The CDR3 reads CASSLFVGAQLRYGYTF. The CDR3 coding sequence is TGTGCCAGCAGTTTATTTGTGGGGGCCCAACTGAGGTATGGCTACACCTTC.

V is TRBV6-1 and J is TRBJ1-2; 10 nucleotides match TRBD1. The CDR3 contains 15 residues. V trimming: 1 base; J trimming: 7 bases; junction bases outside the gene matches: 6. Germline V gives CDR1 MNHNS, CDR2 SASEGT. CDR3 sequence reads: CASSEDGTGVGGYTF. DNA of the CDR3: TGTGCCAGCAGTGAAGACGGGACAGGGGTGGGTGGCTACACCTTC.

This clone has just one count. This chain links TRBV6-5 with TRBJ2-1, with 8 bases fitting TRBD2. Germline V gene data show CDR1 as MNHEY and CDR2 as SVGAGI. Trimming at V came to 6 bases and at J to 6 bases, leaving 10 bases not matched to a gene. The CDR3 has 15 amino acids. CDR3 sequence: CASRRAGAEINEQFF. The CDR3 DNA reads TGTGCCAGCAGACGAGCGGGAGCTGAAATCAATGAGCAGTTCTTC.

V usage is TRBV7-8 and J usage is TRBJ2-7; weak D call: TRBD2 (6 bases). V dropped 1 base and J dropped 3 bases, with 10 bases sitting between them. The CDR3 length is 14 residues. Germline CDR1 and CDR2: SGHVS and FQNEAQ. The DNA of the CDR3 is TGTGCCAGCAGCTTAGGCGGTAGCGGCTACGAGCAGTACTTC. This encodes CASSLGGSGYEQYF.

The chain links TRBV14 to TRBJ2-7; D possibly corresponds to TRBD1 (7 bases). V shed 2 bases and J shed 3 bases, with 23 bases lying between them. Germline CDR1 SGHDN, CDR2 FVKESK. This CDR3 region has 18 residues. The CDR3 coding sequence is TGTGCCAGCAGCCAATTCGACAGGGCCTTTGGACTAAACTACGAGCAGTACTTC. The encoded protein is CASSQFDRAFGLNYEQYF.

The chain carries TRBV7-9 and TRBJ2-1, with a tentative D call TRBD2 (5 bases). This CDR3 is 16 amino acids long. Looked up from germline, CDR1 is SEHNR and CDR2 is FQNEAQ (reference sequence). V lost 1 base to trimming and J lost 10 bases, with 20 bases between them. The CDR3 here is CASSLGASPRVGEQFF. CDR3 bases: TGTGCCAGCAGCTTAGGGGCTAGCCCTCGAGTGGGGGAGCAGTTCTTC. The full variable domain, in which reference TRBV7-9 and TRBJ2-1 provide the parts outside the CDR3, is DTGVSQNPRHKITKRGQNVTFRCDPISEHNRLYWYRQTLGQGPEFLTYFQNEAQLEKSRLLSDRFSAERPKGSFSTLEIQRTEQGDSAMYLCASSLGASPRVGEQFFGPGTRLTVL.

The chain combines TRBV28 with TRBJ2-7; 13 nucleotides line up with TRBD2. The germline gives CDR1 MDHEN, CDR2 SYDVKM. The CDR3 sequence is 17 residues long. V gave up 2 bases and J gave up 3 bases; unmatched junction bases: 7. The DNA for the CDR3 is TGTGCCAGCAGTTTAGGGACTAGCGGGAACTGGAACTACGAGCAGTACTTC. Its protein product is CASSLGTSGNWNYEQYF.

V is TRBV7-2 and J is TRBJ1-1; TRBD1 is a possible D gene (5 bases). The CDR3 consists of 15 residues. Germline CDR1 is SGHTA and CDR2 is FQGNSA. Between the trimmed V and J ends, which lost 3 bases and 3 bases, there was a span of 14 bases. The CDR3 region has the DNA TGTGCCAGCAGCTTTCCAAGGGGTGGCGACACTGAAGCTTTCTTT. Encoded protein: CASSFPRGGDTEAFF.

This sequence joins TRBV5-5 and TRBJ1-1, with TRBD1 identical over 8 bases. Unmatched junction bases numbered 4, after V lost 2 bases and J lost 1 base. Per germline, CDR1 SGHKS and CDR2 YYEKEE (reference sequence). The CDR3 runs 15 residues. DNA of the CDR3: TGTGCCAGCAGCTTAGGGACAGGAAGGAACACTGAAGCTTTCTTT. Translated, it gives CASSLGTGRNTEAFF.

V and J are TRBV15 and TRBJ1-5; 8 bases line up with TRBD1. Germline V gives CDR1 LNHNV, CDR2 YYDKDF (reference sequence). The CDR3 runs to 14 residues. With V trimmed by 4 bases and J by 4 bases, 3 bases remained unmatched. The CDR3 sequence is CATSNRQGNQPQHF. The CDR3, as DNA: TGTGCCACCAGCAACCGACAGGGGAATCAGCCCCAGCATTTT. The full variable domain, in which reference TRBV15 and TRBJ1-5 provide the parts outside the CDR3, is DAMVIQNPRYQVTQFGKPVTLSCSQTLNHNVMYWYQQKSSQAPKLLFHYYDKDFNNEADTPDNFQSRRPNTSFCFLDIRSPGLGDTAMYLCATSNRQGNQPQHFGDGTRLSIL.

The count of this clone is one. The V gene is TRBV29-1, the J gene TRBJ2-7; 11 bases fit TRBD1. Per the germline V gene, CDR1 is SQVTM and CDR2 is ANQGSEA. Trimming removed 5 bases from V and 2 bases from J; junction bases left unmatched: 5. The CDR3 has 14 residues. The CDR3 region is CSVPGTGGPYEQYF. In DNA form, the CDR3 reads TGCAGCGTTCCCGGGACAGGGGGACCCTACGAGCAGTACTTC.

V is TRBV18 and J is TRBJ1-1; D gene unclear. Germline lookup yields CDR1 KGHSH and CDR2 LQKENI. The CDR3 covers 12 residues. The V and J ends lost 4 bases and 11 bases respectively, with 14 bases between them. CDR3 bases: TGTGCCAGCTCACGGGAGCAATTGGGGGCTTTCTTT. Translating it yields CASSREQLGAFF.

J is TRBJ1-2 and V is TRBV6-5; tentative D call: TRBD1 (5 bases). Germline lookup yields CDR1 MNHEY and CDR2 SVGAGI. Trimming pared 8 bases from V and 9 bases from J, leaving 22 bases between. The CDR3 length is 14 residues. CDR3 protein: CASAPSGGTTRYTF. The CDR3 bases are TGTGCCAGCGCCCCGAGTGGGGGGACTACCCGCTACACCTTC.

The genes are TRBV10-3 and TRBJ2-5; no clear D. V shed 6 bases and J shed 0 bases, with 2 bases lying between them. Germline V gene sequence: CDR1 ENHRY, CDR2 SYGVKD. The CDR3 covers 11 residues. CDR3 amino acids: CAIRDQETQYF. The CDR3 coding sequence is TGTGCCATCAGGGACCAAGAGACCCAGTACTTC.

V usage is TRBV30 and J usage is TRBJ2-3; 9 bases fit TRBD2. The CDR3 runs 13 residues. The germline CDR1 and CDR2 sequences are GTSNPN and SVGIG (reference sequence). The J segment lost 7 bases and the V segment lost 5 bases, leaving 7 bases of the junction unmatched. CDR3 protein: CAWAGGPKHTQYF. CDR3 nucleotide sequence: TGTGCCTGGGCGGGAGGGCCGAAACATACGCAGTATTTT.

The rearrangement joins TRBV9 to TRBJ2-1; 8 positions match TRBD1. Germline CDR1 SGDLS, CDR2 YYNGEE. The CDR3 contains 16 residues. J lost 9 bases, V lost 4 bases, and 15 bases had no gene match. The CDR3 region is CASSFDPGQARGEQFF. The CDR3 DNA reads TGTGCCAGCAGCTTCGACCCGGGACAGGCCAGAGGTGAGCAGTTCTTC.

The chain links TRBV27 to TRBJ2-3; D is unclear. The germline CDR1 and CDR2 sequences are MNHEY and SMNVEV (reference sequence). Trimming stripped 7 bases from V and 8 bases from J, with 16 bases between. This CDR3 is built from 13 residues. The CDR3, as DNA: TGTGCCAGCACCACCCAATCAAGAGTTACGCAGTATTTT. It translates to CASTTQSRVTQYF.

The chain couples TRBV5-1 to TRBJ1-2; D call uncertain. Deletions cut 2 bases from V and 7 bases from J, with 12 bases between. The CDR3 totals 13 residues. The V gene's germline CDR1 is SGHRS and CDR2 YFSETQ. CDR3 sequence (DNA): TGCGCCAGCAGCTTCGAAGGGTCATCTGGCTACACCTTC. Its translation is CASSFEGSSGYTF.

The genes are TRBV5-6 and TRBJ1-4; D is unresolved. V lost 3 bases and J lost 10, with 10 bases in between. This CDR3 region has 12 residues. Germline CDR1 and CDR2: SGHDT and YYEEEE. CDR3 in amino acids: CASSSTDLKLFF. The CDR3 nucleotides are TGTGCCAGCAGCTCGACGGACTTAAAACTGTTTTTT.

V gene TRBV7-3 combines with J gene TRBJ2-4; 9 nucleotides align to TRBD2. CDR1 and CDR2 (germline): SGHTA, FQGTGA. This CDR3 is 14 amino acids long. V gave up 5 bases and J gave up 8 bases; unmatched junction bases: 7. In nucleotides, the CDR3 is TGTGCCAGCAGCCGTAGCGGGAGTGAGGACATTCAGTACTTC. Its protein is CASSRSGSEDIQYF.

The V call is TRBV18, the J call TRBJ2-1; 8 bases are a match to TRBD1. Trimming removed 3 bases from V and 6 bases from J; junction bases left unmatched: 4. The CDR3 is 14 residues long. Germline loops: CDR1 KGHSH, CDR2 LQKENI. CDR3 protein: CASSPDRVINEQFF. The DNA of the CDR3 is TGTGCCAGCTCACCGGACAGGGTTATCAATGAGCAGTTCTTC.

The CDR3: CAIHLVAGGWNNEQFF. The DNA for the CDR3 is TGTGCCATTCACCTGGTCGCGGGAGGGTGGAACAATGAGCAGTTCTTC. The rearrangement links TRBV2 to TRBJ2-1, with 9 nucleotides matching TRBD2. The CDR3 totals 16 residues. The V and J ends lost 10 bases and 5 bases, in that order; junction bases with no gene match: 15. In germline, CDR1 is SNHLY, CDR2 FYNNEI.

The chain joins TRBV7-2 to TRBJ2-7, with a possible D match to TRBD1 (5 bases). Germline loops: CDR1 SGHTA, CDR2 FQGNSA. Trimming stripped 6 bases from V and 5 bases from J, with 20 bases between. There are 15 residues in the CDR3. The CDR3 protein is CASRAMLPGPDEQYF. As DNA, the CDR3 is TGTGCCAGCAGGGCCATGCTCCCAGGGCCGGACGAGCAGTACTTC.

As to this clone: Distinct nucleotide sequences in the sample also encode this CDR3. J is TRBJ1-5 and V is TRBV2; perhaps TRBD1 as D (5 bases). Germline CDR1 reads SNHLY; CDR2 reads FYNNEI. Trimming took off 1 base at V and 6 bases at J, with 7 bases between the two ends. This CDR3 is 13 amino acids long. The CDR3 DNA is TGTGCCAGCAGTGAAGGGGGCGGTCAGCCCCAGCATTTT. As protein: CASSEGGGQPQHF. The full variable domain, completed using reference TRBV2 and TRBJ1-5, is EPEVTQTPSHQVTQMGQEVILRCVPISNHLYFYWYRQILGQKVEFLVSFYNNEISEKSEIFDDQFSVERPDGSNFTLKIRSTKLEDSAMYFCASSEGGGQPQHFGDGTRLSIL.

V usage is TRBV5-1 and J usage is TRBJ1-1, with 10 positions matching TRBD1. The V gene's germline CDR1 is SGHRS and CDR2 YFSETQ. With V trimmed by 0 bases and J by 1 base, 12 bases remained unmatched. The CDR3 runs 19 residues. CDR3: CASSLADRGRFGPNTEAFF. The CDR3 DNA follows: TGCGCCAGCAGCTTGGCCGACAGGGGGCGATTTGGTCCGAACACTGAAGCTTTCTTT.

This chain connects TRBV19 to TRBJ1-1, with D possibly being TRBD1 (5 bases). The V gene lost 9 bases and the J gene lost 1 base, with 21 bases spanning the gap. Germline values: CDR1 LNHDA, CDR2 SQIVND (reference sequence). The CDR3 extends over 16 amino acids. The chain's CDR3 is CASLVLGNGGNTEAFF. CDR3 DNA sequence: TGTGCCAGCCTAGTACTGGGGAATGGGGGGAACACTGAAGCTTTCTTT.

The chain joins TRBV2 to TRBJ1-2; D possibly corresponds to TRBD1 (5 bases). The CDR3 loop spans 14 amino acids. Per the germline V gene, CDR1 is SNHLY and CDR2 is FYNNEI. With 4 bases removed from V and 7 bases from J, the gap between germline ends came to 16 bases. The CDR3 nucleotides read TGTGCCAGCAGTGTAGGAGGGGCCCTCCCTGGCTACACCTTC. Translated, it gives CASSVGGALPGYTF. Variable domain in full (rest from reference TRBV2 and TRBJ1-2): EPEVTQTPSHQVTQMGQEVILRCVPISNHLYFYWYRQILGQKVEFLVSFYNNEISEKSEIFDDQFSVERPDGSNFTLKIRSTKLEDSAMYFCASSVGGALPGYTFGSGTRLTVV.

The rearrangement uses TRBV10-1 and TRBJ2-1; D is unclear. The CDR3 runs to 13 residues. CDR1 and CDR2 from the germline V gene are WNHNN and SYGVQD (reference sequence). V was clipped by 0 bases and J by 8 bases, with 8 bases between them. This chain's CDR3 is CASSESSRDEQFF. The CDR3, as DNA: TGCGCCAGCAGTGAGTCAAGCCGAGATGAGCAGTTCTTC.